The present T cell receptor beta chain was sequenced within a study of blood T cell repertoires in COVID-19. Produced via immunoSEQ multiplex PCR; TCRdb's table is partial and in-frame only. The table lists approximately 270,000 clones, approximately 90% of them singletons, with 4.1% in the top ten. Germline lookup yields CDR1 SGDLS and CDR2 YYNGEE. This CDR3 is 13 amino acids long. V was clipped by 6 bases and J by 9 bases, with 16 bases between them. The sample comprised PBMCs or T cells enriched from blood (not recorded which). The chain links TRBV9 to TRBJ2-1; D ambiguous. This TCR was recovered from a woman aged 25 to 39 with acute COVID-19. The CDR3 is CASNRFEEREQFF. As DNA, the CDR3 is TGTGCCAGCAATCGGTTCGAGGAACGTGAGCAGTTCTTC.